One and the same sample provided the 10 T cell receptor beta chains below, sequenced in a study of T cells expressing NK-cell markers. TCRdb reprocessed the 5' RACE reads, keeping one entry per CDR3 protein, no DNA. The sample table includes about 260,000 distinct CDR3 sequences. The specimen sequenced was blood T cells: a sorted CD56 or NKG2C T cell subset, CD4+ or CD8+ T cells, or bulk PBMC T cells (not recorded which). These receptors all come from a woman between 18 and 75 years old in good health.

J is TRBJ2-1 and V is TRBV21-1; TCRdb designates TRBD2, a call that cannot be tested without DNA. TRBV21-1 is given as a pseudogene. CDR3 length: 15 residues. CDR3 in amino acids: CASAPLAGASREQFF.

The chain links TRBV9 to TRBJ2-3; as DNA is missing, the TRBD1 call by TCRdb cannot be tested. Germline CDR1 reads SGDLS; CDR2 reads YYNGEE. CDR3 length: 18 residues. This CDR3 is CASSVAPPRSPGTDTQYF.

The chain employs TRBV5-6 and TRBJ1-3. Germline values: CDR1 SGHDT, CDR2 YYEEEE. CDR3 length: 15 amino acids. The CDR3 sequence is CASSLAGATGNTIYF.

V gene TRBV6-5 combines with J gene TRBJ2-1; TCRdb proposes TRBD2, but this gene call is untestable without DNA. Per the germline V gene, CDR1 is MNHEY and CDR2 is SVGAGI. The CDR3 is 15 residues long. The CDR3 region is CASSSGTSGDNEQFF.

The rearrangement uses TRBV6-1 and TRBJ2-1; checking the TCRdb D call of TRBD1 is not possible without DNA. CDR1 is MNHNS, CDR2 SASEGT, per germline. There are 14 residues in the CDR3. The CDR3 protein is CASRTQGAQGEQFF.

The V gene is TRBV4-3, the J gene TRBJ1-2; TCRdb gives TRBD1 as the D gene, but with no DNA this cannot be confirmed. The length of the CDR3 is 16 residues. CDR1 LGHNA and CDR2 YSLEER come from the germline V gene. The CDR3 loop reads CASSQDRVAGYYGYTF.

V gene TRBV3-1 combines with J gene TRBJ2-7; TCRdb indicates TRBD1, and absent DNA this call remains unverified. Germline V gives CDR1 LGHDT, CDR2 YNNKEL (reference sequence). The CDR3 is 15 residues long. The CDR3: CASSHGPGVRYEQYF.

The chain uses TRBV7-2 and TRBJ2-3. Germline-derived CDR1 and CDR2 are SGHTA and FQGNSA. There are 12 residues in the CDR3. The CDR3 is CASSSSTDTQYF.

The chain has TRBV5-1 and TRBJ2-3; checking the TCRdb D call of TRBD1 is not possible without DNA. Germline V CDR1 and CDR2: SGHRS, YFSETQ. This CDR3 spans 16 amino acids. CDR3 loop: CASSYSGTDTTDTQYF.

V and J are TRBV29-1 and TRBJ2-2; TCRdb proposes TRBD1, but this gene call is untestable without DNA. Germline V CDR1 and CDR2: SQVTM, ANQGSEA. The CDR3 has 13 residues. The chain's CDR3 is CIAGTGGHGELFF.